The TCR beta chain described here comes from a study of T cell repertoires in cytomegalovirus infection. The germline V and J ends were trimmed by 4 bases and 3 bases, with 12 bases remaining between them. Germline V gene lookup returns CDR1 LNHNV and CDR2 YYDKDF (reference sequence). The CDR3 consists of 15 residues. The table lists this clonotype with a few counts. Its antigen is not identified. TCRdb recomputed calls from the reads with MiXCR, one row per CDR3 protein. In the table there are about 570,000 distinct CDR3 sequences, 35% to 50% of which are singletons. This sequence originates from a human donor in good health (CMV status not recorded). Some clones in this sample may be carry-over from other donors' samples. V is TRBV15 and J is TRBJ2-2; D not resolved. The sample here was cultured PBMCs, taken from culture after CMV antigen stimulation. DNA for the CDR3: TGTGCCACCAGCATGTTAGGGAAGCACACCGGGGAGCTGTTTTTT. Its translation: CATSMLGKHTGELFF.